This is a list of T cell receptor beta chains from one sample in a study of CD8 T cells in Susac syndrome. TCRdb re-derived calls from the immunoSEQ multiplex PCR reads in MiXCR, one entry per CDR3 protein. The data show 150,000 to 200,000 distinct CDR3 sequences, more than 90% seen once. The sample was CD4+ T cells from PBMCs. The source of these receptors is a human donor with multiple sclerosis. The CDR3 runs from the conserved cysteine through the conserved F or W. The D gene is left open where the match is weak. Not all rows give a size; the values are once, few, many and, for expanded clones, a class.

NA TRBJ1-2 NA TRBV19 TGTGCCAGTAGTCCATCAGGGGTTCTCTATGGCTACACCTTC CASSPSGVLYGYTF
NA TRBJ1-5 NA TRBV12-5 TGTGCTAGTGGTGATATGCTAGGGGGGAGTCAGCCCCAGCATTTT CASGDMLGGSQPQHF
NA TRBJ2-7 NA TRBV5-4 TGTGCCAGCAGCAGCATGGGACTCCAGTCCTGGGAGCAGTACTTC CASSSMGLQSWEQYF
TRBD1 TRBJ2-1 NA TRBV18 TGTGCCAGCTCACCACGAAACAGGGGGGCCTACAATGAGCAGTTCTTC CASSPRNRGAYNEQFF
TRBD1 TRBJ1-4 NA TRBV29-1 TGCAGCGTTAGAGGACAGGCTCCGGAAAAACTGTTTTTT CSVRGQAPEKLFF
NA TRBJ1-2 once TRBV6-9 TGTGCCAGCAGCCCAGAAGACAGTTATGGCTACACCTTC CASSPEDSYGYTF
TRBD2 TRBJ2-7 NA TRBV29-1 TGCAGCGTTGGGGCGGGACTAGCGAGTTACGAGCAGTACTTC CSVGAGLASYEQYF
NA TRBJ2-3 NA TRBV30 TGTGCCTGGACTGGCTTGATAGATACGCAGTATTTT CAWTGLIDTQYF
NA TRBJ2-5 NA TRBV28 TGTGCCAGCAGTCCGGGGGGCCGGGAGACCCAGTACTTC CASSPGGRETQYF
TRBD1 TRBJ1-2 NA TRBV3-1 TGTGCCAGCAGCCAATGGTCGGCTACAGGGGGCGACGGCTACACCTTC CASSQWSATGGDGYTF
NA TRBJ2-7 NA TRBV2 TGCGCCAGCTCAGTGGGGCCCTCCTACGAGCAGTACTTC CASSVGPSYEQYF
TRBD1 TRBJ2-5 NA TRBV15 TGTGCCACCAGCAGGGGGGACAGGGAAGAGACCCAGTACTTC CATSRGDREETQYF
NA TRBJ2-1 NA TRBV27 TGTGCCAGCAGTTTAGGAACCACCTCGACAGGTTCAAAGTTCTTC CASSLGTTSTGSKFF
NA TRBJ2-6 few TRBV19 TGTGCCAGTAGTCAGGGGTCTGGGGCCAACGTCCTGACTTTC CASSQGSGANVLTF
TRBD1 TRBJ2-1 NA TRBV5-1 TGCGCCAGCAGCCCCGGGACAGAGACCTACAATGAGCAGTTCTTC CASSPGTETYNEQFF
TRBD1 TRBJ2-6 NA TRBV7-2 TGTGCCAGCAGCCCGGGACAGGGTGGATTCTCTGGGGCCAACGTCCTGACTTTC CASSPGQGGFSGANVLTF
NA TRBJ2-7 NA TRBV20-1 TGCAGTGCCAGATACTTAACTTGGGATTACGAGCAGTACTTC CSARYLTWDYEQYF
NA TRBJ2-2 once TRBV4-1 TGCGCCAGCAGCCAACACAGACCCAACACCGGGGAGCTGTTTTTT CASSQHRPNTGELFF
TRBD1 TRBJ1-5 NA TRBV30 TGTGCCTGGCGACAGGGGGCAAATCAGCCCCAGCATTTT CAWRQGANQPQHF
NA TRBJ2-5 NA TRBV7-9 TGTGCCAGCAGCCAAAAAAGTTGGGAGACCCAGTACTTC CASSQKSWETQYF
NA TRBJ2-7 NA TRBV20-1 TGCAGTGCTGAACAGGTCGTGTCGGGGGAGCAGTACTTC CSAEQVVSGEQYF
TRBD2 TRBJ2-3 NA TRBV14 TGTGCCAGCAGGGGTAGCGGGGGCCACACAGATACGCAGTATTTT CASRGSGGHTDTQYF
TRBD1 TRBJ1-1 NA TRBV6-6 TGTGCCAGCAGTTACTCGGGGGACAGGGGGCTAAGTGAAGCTTTCTTT CASSYSGDRGLSEAFF
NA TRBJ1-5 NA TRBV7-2 TGTGCCAGCAGCTTAGCGCAGGGATCCTATCAGCCCCAGCATTTT CASSLAQGSYQPQHF
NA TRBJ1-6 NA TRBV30 TGTGCCTGGAGGGGCTTCAGGGATTCACCCCTCCACTTT CAWRGFRDSPLHF